This TCR beta chain was sequenced for a study of T cells after yellow fever vaccination. In its sample, this clonotype was seen a few times. TCRdb recomputed calls from the 5' RACE reads with MiXCR, one row per CDR3 protein. The table lists 350,000 or so distinct CDR3 sequences, about 7.8% of them singletons. The receptor comes from a man in his late teens or twenties who received the YFV17D yellow fever vaccine. Sample: PBMCs, taken about 41 days after the first yellow fever vaccination.

CDR3 in amino acids: CASRVGPTNTEAFF. The DNA of the CDR3 is TGTGCCAGCAGGGTGGGACCCACGAACACTGAAGCTTTCTTT. This chain connects TRBV12-3 or TRBV12-4 to TRBJ1-1; D perhaps matches TRBD1 (5 bases). This CDR3 is built from 14 residues. Deletions cut 6 bases from V and 1 base from J, with 12 bases between.